These T cell receptor beta chains were read from a single sample in a study of cytomegalovirus exposure and HLA in healthy donors. Clones were sequenced by immunoSEQ multiplex PCR, and TCRdb holds only the in-frame ones, with some missing. This sample has some 57,000 clones; less than 85% occur once, and the top ten carry under 7%. The sequenced sample consisted of PBMCs. These receptor sequences come from a woman aged 25 to 39 in good health and CMV-seronegative. The CDR3 runs from the conserved cysteine through the conserved F or W. D genes are given only for firm matches. Clone size, where shown, is once, few, many, or a class for clones that have expanded.

j_call | v_call | d_call | clone_size | cdr3_nt | cdr3_aa
TRBJ2-2 | TRBV4-3 | NA | NA | TGCGCCAGCAGCCAAGATCCGGGGACCGGGGAGCTGTTTTTT | CASSQDPGTGELFF
TRBJ1-2 | TRBV28 | TRBD1 | once | TGTGCCAGCAGTTGGGACAGGGGCACCTCCAACTATGGCTACACCTTC | CASSWDRGTSNYGYTF
TRBJ1-2 | TRBV27 | NA | NA | TGTGCCAGCACCTCAAGCCCGCTTAACTATGGCTACACCTTC | CASTSSPLNYGYTF
TRBJ2-3 | TRBV15 | NA | NA | TGTGCCACCAGCAGAGACCCTAGCGCAGATACGCAGTATTTT | CATSRDPSADTQYF
TRBJ1-1 | TRBV6-1 | TRBD1 | NA | TGTGCCAGCAGTGAATGGGAGACAGGGATGAACACTGAAGCTTTCTTT | CASSEWETGMNTEAFF
TRBJ2-1 | TRBV7-9 | NA | NA | TGTGCCAGCAGGGAGGGTGACTACAATGAGCAGTTCTTC | CASREGDYNEQFF
TRBJ2-2 | TRBV6-5 | NA | few | TGTGCCAGCAGCCTCGGACTAACAACCGGGGAGCTGTTTTTT | CASSLGLTTGELFF
TRBJ2-3 | TRBV19 | TRBD2 | NA | TGTGCCAGTAGTGAGCGGCTAGCGGAGAGCACAGATACGCAGTATTTT | CASSERLAESTDTQYF
TRBJ1-2 | TRBV11-2 | TRBD1 | NA | TGTGCCAGCAGCCCCCTTAGAGGGGACGGACAGGGGGCCGGCTACACCTTC | CASSPLRGDGQGAGYTF
TRBJ2-3 | TRBV6-1 | TRBD2 | NA | TGTGCCAGCACGACGAGCGGGGCGGATACGCAGTATTTT | CASTTSGADTQYF
TRBJ2-1 | TRBV12-5 | NA | few | TGTGCTAGTGGTTTGGTACTTGGGAGACTCCGTTACAATGAGCAGTTCTTC | CASGLVLGRLRYNEQFF
TRBJ1-3 | TRBV4-3 | TRBD1 | NA | TGCGCCAGCAGCCAACTTGCCGCGACAGGGGTTCAAAACACCATATATTTT | CASSQLAATGVQNTIYF
TRBJ1-1 | TRBV18 | TRBD1 | NA | TGTGCCAGCTCACTGGGACAGGACAACACTGAAGCTTTCTTT | CASSLGQDNTEAFF
TRBJ1-3 | TRBV30 | NA | NA | TGTGCCTGGAGTGGGGCCTCTGGAAACACCATATATTTT | CAWSGASGNTIYF
TRBJ1-2 | TRBV4-3 | TRBD1 | NA | TGCGCCAGCAGCCAAGCGCAGGGGGAGGCCTATGGCTACACCTTC | CASSQAQGEAYGYTF
TRBJ1-5 | TRBV7-6 | TRBD1 | NA | TGTGCCAGCAGCTCCCTGACAGGGATCAATCAGCCCCAGCATTTT | CASSSLTGINQPQHF
TRBJ1-5 | TRBV5-6 | TRBD1 | NA | TGTGCCAGCAGCGTTCGACAGGGCCCCAATCAGCCCCAGCATTTT | CASSVRQGPNQPQHF
TRBJ2-1 | TRBV20-1 | NA | NA | TGCAGTGCTAGAGATCGGACTATGGTGTTCTTC | CSARDRTMVFF
TRBJ2-2 | TRBV7-3 | NA | NA | TGTGCCAGCAGCTTATTCGGCGGGGAGACTGGGGGGGAGCTGTTTTTT | CASSLFGGETGGELFF
TRBJ1-1 | TRBV5-5 | NA | NA | TGTGCCAGCAGCTTGTACGGGTCCAGGGACACTGAAGCTTTCTTT | CASSLYGSRDTEAFF
TRBJ1-1 | TRBV7-2 | TRBD1 | NA | TGTGCCAGCAGATCCACAGGGGGGTCACGAGCTTTCTTT | CASRSTGGSRAFF
TRBJ2-5 | TRBV6-5 | NA | NA | TGTGCCAGCAGTTTCTCCAATCCAGGGGTTCGGGAGACCCAGTACTTC | CASSFSNPGVRETQYF